The sequence of this T cell receptor (beta chain) was determined in a study of cytotoxic CD8 clonotypes in ibrutinib-treated CLL. The wider study: Following treatment for a median roughly 11 months, range 6 to 36, response samples were then taken.

Data came from immunoSEQ multiplex PCR; TCRdb stores just in-frame clones and leaves some out. Of 30,000 to 50,000 clones in the sample, roughly two thirds were seen once. This clone showed up just a few times. Germline CDR1 SGHDT, CDR2 YYEEEE. CDR3 length: 15 amino acids. Deletions cut 0 bases from V and 6 bases from J, with 12 bases between. This TCR derives from a human donor with chronic lymphocytic leukemia. This sample comprised PBMCs, obtained at disease progression, from a patient treated with ibrutinib. The chain couples TRBV5-6 to TRBJ2-2, with D unresolved. The CDR3 region has the DNA TGTGCCAGCAGCTTGGGTCATACATTTGCCGGGGAGCTGTTTTTT. This translates into CASSLGHTFAGELFF.